This TCR beta chain was identified during a study of T cells in localized non-small cell lung cancer. Using immunoSEQ multiplex PCR, the repertoire was profiled, and TCRdb retains in-frame clones only, with some absent. The top ten clones hold around 6.1% of a sample with roughly 38,000 clones, roughly 85% of them seen once. Findings and limits, study-wide: Appearances in adjacent lung were noted for a median roughly 50 of the top 100 tumor clones.

Comments on this clone: Antigen unknown.

The material was peripheral blood mononuclear cells, obtained before any cancer treatment. The clonotype comes from a male donor at least 60 years old with stage II lung adenocarcinoma.

This CDR3 reads CASSLLRGSMNTEAFF. Written as DNA, the CDR3 is TGTGCCAGCTCACTTCTCAGGGGATCGATGAACACTGAAGCTTTCTTT. V usage is TRBV18 and J usage is TRBJ1-1; D may be TRBD1 (6 bases). The CDR3 has 16 residues. The V end lost 4 bases, the J end lost 0 bases, and 15 bases lay between the germline ends. Germline V gene lookup returns CDR1 KGHSH and CDR2 LQKENI.